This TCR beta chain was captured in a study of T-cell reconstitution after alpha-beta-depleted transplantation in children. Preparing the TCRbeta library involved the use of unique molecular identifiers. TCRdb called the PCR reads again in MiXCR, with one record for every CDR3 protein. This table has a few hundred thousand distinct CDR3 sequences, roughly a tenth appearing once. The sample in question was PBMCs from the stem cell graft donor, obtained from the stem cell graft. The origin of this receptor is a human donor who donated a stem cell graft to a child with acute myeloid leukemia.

The CDR3 reads CASSPVTGIYGYTF. The DNA for the CDR3 is TGTGCCAGCAGCCCGGTTACAGGGATCTATGGCTACACCTTC. The J gene is TRBJ1-2, the V gene TRBV28; D possibly corresponds to TRBD1 (6 bases). Trimming took off 6 bases at V and 4 bases at J, with 15 bases between the two ends. The CDR3 has 14 residues. CDR1 MDHEN and CDR2 SYDVKM come from the germline V gene.